The present T cell receptor (beta chain) was sequenced within a study of cytomegalovirus exposure and HLA in healthy donors. For the study at large: An analysis done earlier identified fewer than 140 million unique TCR beta sequences from 190 million or so T cells. The study, taken as a whole, reports: The authors excluded some V segments, including TRBV6-2 and TRBV6-3, as indistinguishable. In an earlier analysis, about 90% or about 30%: the productive usage of most TCR beta V segments. An analysis that was carried out later associated approximately 15,000 TCR beta sequences with HLA alleles at 0.05 false discovery rate.

60 Vbeta and 13 Jbeta primers were used in PCR. TCRdb's copy holds only in-frame clones and misses some; the assay was immunoSEQ multiplex PCR. This table holds 160,000 or so clones, 70% to 85% found once. This clone was counted a single time. The target antigen is unknown. The CDR3 has 15 residues. From germline, CDR1 is SGHTS and CDR2 YDEGEE. V was pared by 0 bases and J by 5 bases, with 0 bases of the junction left unmatched. This clonotype was obtained from a male donor in good health and CMV-seronegative. What was sequenced was PBMCs. The chain links TRBV5-8 to TRBJ2-2, with 11 bases that match TRBD1. In DNA, the CDR3 is TGTGCCAGCAGCTTGGGGGACAGGGGGACCGGGGAGCTGTTTTTT. This codes for CASSLGDRGTGELFF.